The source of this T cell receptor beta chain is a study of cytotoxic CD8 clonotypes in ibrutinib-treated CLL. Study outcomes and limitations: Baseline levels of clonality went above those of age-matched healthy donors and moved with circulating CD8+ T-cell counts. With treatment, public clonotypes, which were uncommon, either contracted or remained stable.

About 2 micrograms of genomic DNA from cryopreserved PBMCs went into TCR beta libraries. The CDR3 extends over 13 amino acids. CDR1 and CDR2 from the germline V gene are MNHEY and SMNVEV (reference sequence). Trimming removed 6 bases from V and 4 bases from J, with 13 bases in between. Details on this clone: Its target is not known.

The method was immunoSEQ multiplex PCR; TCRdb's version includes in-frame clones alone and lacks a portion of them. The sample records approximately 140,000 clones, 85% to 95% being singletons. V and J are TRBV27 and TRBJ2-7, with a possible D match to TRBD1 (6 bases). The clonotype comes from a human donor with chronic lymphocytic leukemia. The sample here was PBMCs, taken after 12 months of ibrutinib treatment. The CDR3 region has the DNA TGTGCCAGCAGAATTGGGGGCTCGTACGAGCAGTACTTC. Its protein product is CASRIGGSYEQYF.